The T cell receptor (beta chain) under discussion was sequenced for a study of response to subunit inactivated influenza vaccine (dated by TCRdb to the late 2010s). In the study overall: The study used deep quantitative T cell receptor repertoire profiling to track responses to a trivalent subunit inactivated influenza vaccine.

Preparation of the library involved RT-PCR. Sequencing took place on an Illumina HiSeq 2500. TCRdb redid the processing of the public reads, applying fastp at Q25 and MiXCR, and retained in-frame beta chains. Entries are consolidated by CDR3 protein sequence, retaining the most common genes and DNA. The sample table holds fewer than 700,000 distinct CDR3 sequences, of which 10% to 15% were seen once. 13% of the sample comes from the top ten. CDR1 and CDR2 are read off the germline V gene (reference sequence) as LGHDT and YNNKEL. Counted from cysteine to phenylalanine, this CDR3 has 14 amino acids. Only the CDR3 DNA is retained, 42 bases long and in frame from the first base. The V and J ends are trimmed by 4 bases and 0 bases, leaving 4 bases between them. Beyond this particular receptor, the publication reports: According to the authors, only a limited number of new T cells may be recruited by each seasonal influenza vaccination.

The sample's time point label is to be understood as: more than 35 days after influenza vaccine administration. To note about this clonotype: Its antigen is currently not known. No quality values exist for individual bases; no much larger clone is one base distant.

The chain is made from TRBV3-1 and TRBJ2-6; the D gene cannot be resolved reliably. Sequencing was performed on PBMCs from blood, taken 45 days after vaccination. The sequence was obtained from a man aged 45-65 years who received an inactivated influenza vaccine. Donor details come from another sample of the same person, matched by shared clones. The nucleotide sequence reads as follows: TGTGCCAGCAGCCGGATCTCTGGGGCCAACGTCCTGACTTTC. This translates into CASSRISGANVLTF.